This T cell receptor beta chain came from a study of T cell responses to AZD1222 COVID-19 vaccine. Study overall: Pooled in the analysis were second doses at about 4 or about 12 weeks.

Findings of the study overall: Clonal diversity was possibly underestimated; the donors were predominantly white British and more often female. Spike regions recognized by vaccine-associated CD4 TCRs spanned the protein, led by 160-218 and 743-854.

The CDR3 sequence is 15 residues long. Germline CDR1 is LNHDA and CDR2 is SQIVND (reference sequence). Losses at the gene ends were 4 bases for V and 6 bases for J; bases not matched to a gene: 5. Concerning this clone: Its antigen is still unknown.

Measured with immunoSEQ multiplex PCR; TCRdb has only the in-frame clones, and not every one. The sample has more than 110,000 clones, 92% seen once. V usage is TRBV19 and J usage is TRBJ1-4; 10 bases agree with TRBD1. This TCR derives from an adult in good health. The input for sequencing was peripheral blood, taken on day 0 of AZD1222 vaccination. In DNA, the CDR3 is TGTGCCAGTAGTACTCGGACAGGGGGACATGAAAAACTGTTTTTT. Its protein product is CASSTRTGGHEKLFF. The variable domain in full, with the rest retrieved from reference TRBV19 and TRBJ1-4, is DGGITQSPKYLFRKEGQNVTLSCEQNLNHDAMYWYRQDPGQGLRLIYYSQIVNDFQKGDIAEGYSVSREKKESFPLTVTSAQKNPTAFYLCASSTRTGGHEKLFFGSGTQLSVL.